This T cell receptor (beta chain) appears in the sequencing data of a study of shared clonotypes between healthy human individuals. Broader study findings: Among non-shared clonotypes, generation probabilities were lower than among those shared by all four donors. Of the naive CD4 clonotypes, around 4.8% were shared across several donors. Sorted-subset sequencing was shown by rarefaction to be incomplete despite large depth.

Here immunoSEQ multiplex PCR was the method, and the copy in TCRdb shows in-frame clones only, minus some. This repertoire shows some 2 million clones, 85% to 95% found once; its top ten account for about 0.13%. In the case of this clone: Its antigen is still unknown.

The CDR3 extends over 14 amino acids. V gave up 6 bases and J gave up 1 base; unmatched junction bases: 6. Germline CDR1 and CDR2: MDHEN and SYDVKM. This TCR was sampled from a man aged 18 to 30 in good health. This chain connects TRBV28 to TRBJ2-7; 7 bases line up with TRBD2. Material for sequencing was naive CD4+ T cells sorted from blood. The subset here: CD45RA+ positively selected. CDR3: CASSPGRFSYEQYF. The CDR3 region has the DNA TGTGCCAGCAGCCCCGGGAGGTTTTCCTACGAGCAGTACTTC.